Below are 3 T cell receptor beta chains sequenced from a single sample in a study of yellow fever vaccine responses in identical twins. One entry per CDR3 protein results from TCRdb running MiXCR on the RT-PCR reads. Among about 19,000 distinct CDR3 sequences listed, roughly three quarters were seen once. Sequences were derived from T cells from blood (PBMCs), unsorted or a sorted subset (not recorded which), sampled before or after yellow fever vaccination (not recorded which). All receptors derive from a woman in her late teens or twenties who received the yellow fever vaccine.

V is TRBV7-9 and J is TRBJ2-7, with D possibly called TRBD1 or TRBD2 (5 bases each). The CDR3 is 15 residues long. V lost 5 bases and J lost 2, with 16 bases in between. CDR1 SEHNR and CDR2 FQNEAQ come from the germline V gene (reference sequence). CDR3 amino acids: CASSHWDPDTYEQYF. In nucleotides, the CDR3 is TGTGCCAGCAGCCACTGGGACCCGGACACCTACGAGCAGTACTTC. Full variable domain (rest looked up from reference TRBV7-9 and TRBJ2-7): DTGVSQNPRHKITKRGQNVTFRCDPISEHNRLYWYRQTLGQGPEFLTYFQNEAQLEKSRLLSDRFSAERPKGSFSTLEIQRTEQGDSAMYLCASSHWDPDTYEQYFGPGTRLTVT.

The gene calls are TRBV12-3 or TRBV12-4 and TRBJ1-1; TRBD1 might be the D (6 bases). V lost 7 bases and J lost 6, with 15 bases in between. The CDR3 runs 13 residues. The CDR3 loop reads CASTKLGGAEAFF. The CDR3 nucleotides are TGTGCCAGCACCAAACTAGGGGGGGCTGAAGCTTTCTTT.

This chain uses TRBV11-1 with TRBJ2-7, with TRBD2 matching 9 bases. CDR3 length: 17 amino acids. Per germline, CDR1 SGHAT and CDR2 FQDESV (reference sequence). After removal of 1 base from V and 2 bases from J, the junction contained 9 bases not matched to a gene. Here the CDR3 reads CASSLVISGRLAYEQYF. CDR3 in DNA: TGTGCCAGCAGCTTAGTGATTAGCGGGAGACTAGCCTACGAGCAGTACTTC.